This entry lists 4 T cell receptor beta chains sequenced from one sample in a study of CD8 T cells in ankylosing spondylitis (dated 2017 in TCRdb). Results and caveats for the whole study, not just this receptor: A TCR beta motif made up of fewer than 10 highly homologous amino acid variants appeared to be characteristic of blood from ankylosing spondylitis patients.

What these receptors recognize is not known. Library method: 5' RACE. TCRdb records Illumina HiSeq 2500 as the sequencer. TCRdb reanalyzed the raw reads on its own, using fastp at Q25 for trimming and MiXCR for clone calling, and kept in-frame beta chains. Duplicate CDR3 protein sequences are folded into a single record with the most common DNA and genes. In all, the sample holds fewer than 550,000 distinct CDR3 sequences, and less than 6% of those were seen once. The ten biggest clones cover 3% to 4.5% of the sample. The sequenced sample was blood, either unsorted or a sorted T cell fraction (not recorded which). The receptors shown here come from a male donor with ankylosing spondylitis.

This clonotype was picked up many times. The chain has TRBV6-5 and TRBJ2-3, with D unclear. V was shortened by 2 bases and J by 2 bases, with 14 bases between the two germline ends. This CDR3 contains 16 residues. CDR1 is MNHEY, CDR2 SVGAGI, per germline. In nucleotides, the CDR3 is TGTGCCAGCAGTTACGGACCGACTGATAACACAGATACGCAGTATTTT. This translates into CASSYGPTDNTDTQYF.

There are many counts of this clonotype. The chain carries TRBV24-1 and TRBJ1-1; no clear D gene. Germline CDR1 reads KGHDR; CDR2 reads SFDVKD. V was clipped by 6 bases and J by 5 bases, with 9 bases between them. This CDR3 has 12 amino acids. CDR3 sequence reads: CATSQAGTEAFF. The CDR3 region has the DNA TGTGCCACCAGTCAGGCGGGGACTGAAGCTTTCTTT.

This clonotype was counted ten times or more. The CDR3: CASSFGSVNTEAFF. DNA for the CDR3: TGTGCCAGCAGCTTTGGCAGTGTGAACACTGAAGCTTTCTTT. The chain has TRBV7-2 and TRBJ1-1, with unresolved D. There are 14 residues in the CDR3. V shed 3 bases and J shed 0 bases, with 8 bases lying between them. CDR1 and CDR2 from the germline V gene are SGHTA and FQGNSA.

This clonotype was seen ten or more times. This chain uses TRBV5-1 with TRBJ2-1; possibly TRBD2 for D (6 bases). CDR3 length equals 14 residues. CDR1 is SGHRS, CDR2 YFSETQ, per germline. The V end was cut by 4 bases, the J end by 9 bases, with 17 bases between. The CDR3 loop reads CASSPPGTRSEQFF. The CDR3 DNA follows: TGCGCCAGCAGCCCGCCGGGGACTCGGAGTGAGCAGTTCTTC.